This is a list of T cell receptor beta chains from one sample in a study of cytomegalovirus exposure and HLA in healthy donors. Data came from immunoSEQ multiplex PCR; TCRdb stores just in-frame clones and leaves some out. The sample table sets out approximately 150,000 clones. Specimen: PBMCs. All receptors derive from a woman aged 50 to 60 in good health and CMV-seronegative. CDR3s leave out the opening cysteine and the closing phenylalanine or tryptophan. Fields, in order: V gene, CDR3 protein.

TRBV27	ASSLSRNPFTGGRNIQY
TRBV11-3	ASSLDPGREQF
TRBV6-1	ASSEGLGGRARNEQF
TRBV4-1	ASSQGWRQGSEQY
TRBV6-5	ASSSRTGSGANVLT
TRBV5-1	ASRRDTGTSAYEQY
TRBV30	AWSVGGNTEAF
TRBV6-7	ASIEEVSRIQETQY
TRBV5-1	ASSEGTRDQPQH
TRBV19	ASSIDIGGPPYEQY
TRBV6-6	AIVGPSYEQY
TRBV7-9	ASSLGTHYGYT
TRBV7-3	ASSLGGGTYEQY
TRBV30	AWSVGPYNEQF
TRBV7-8	ASSLSTGGTNEKLF
TRBV6-5	ASKRDGLNTIY
TRBV7-3	ASSLSGNNSPLH
TRBV5-1	ASSRVFQGSYEQY
TRBV2	ASSEPSGGYEQF
TRBV5-8	ASSLEVSRAVQETQY
TRBV7-2	ASSSGLAAVYEQY
TRBV27	ASSPQGNYGYT
TRBV10-3	AISDPDSGEQY
TRBV30	AWRREAYNEQF
TRBV18	ASSTELDSSGYT
TRBV30	AWSVLSGRSGELF